This is a list of T cell receptor beta chains from one sample in a study of response to subunit inactivated influenza vaccine. TCRdb analysed the RT-PCR reads with MiXCR anew, one entry per CDR3 protein. The data show 610,000 or so distinct CDR3 sequences, with 14% seen just once and around 10% held by the top ten. The sequencing used PBMCs from blood, collected about 12 days after vaccination. The receptors were sampled from a man aged 45-65 years who received an inactivated influenza vaccine. Each CDR3 is given with its conserved first and last residue. Fields, in order: clone size, D gene, V gene, CDR3 length, J gene, CDR3 DNA, CDR3 protein. The D gene is left open where the match is weak. Clone size is given for some rows only: seen once, a few or many times, or a class if the clone is expanded.

>many|.|TRBV10-3|11|TRBJ2-1
TGTGCCATCAGTGATCCATCTGAGCAGTTCTTC
CAISDPSEQFF
>few|.|TRBV11-2|15|TRBJ2-7
TGTGCCAGCAGCGGCACGAGGTCGGCAGCCTACGAGCAGTACTTC
CASSGTRSAAYEQYF
>many|.|TRBV29-1|14|TRBJ1-5
TGCAGCGTCCGCGGGACGGACCCTAATCAGCCCCAGCATTTT
CSVRGTDPNQPQHF
>.|TRBD2|TRBV19|18|TRBJ2-5
TGTGCCAGTAGTTCACGTGTTCTAGCGGGAGTTTACCAAGAGACCCAGTACTTC
CASSSRVLAGVYQETQYF
>few|.|TRBV3-1|13|TRBJ1-6
TGTGCCAGCAGCCAAGACAGGGTTTCACCCCTCCACTTT
CASSQDRVSPLHF
>.|.|TRBV6-5|17|TRBJ2-6
TGTGCCAGCAGCTTATTGACAGGCTTCTCTGGGGCCAACGTCCTGACTTTC
CASSLLTGFSGANVLTF
>few|TRBD1|TRBV12-3/TRBV12-4|14|TRBJ2-2
TGTGCCAGCAGTTCTGGACAGGGGAACGGGGAGCTGTTTTTT
CASSSGQGNGELFF
>few|TRBD2|TRBV10-3|17|TRBJ2-3
TGTGCCATCAGGCCCCAGGCCGCGGGAGGGCCCACAGATACGCAGTATTTT
CAIRPQAAGGPTDTQYF
>.|.|TRBV29-1|13|TRBJ2-5
TGCAGCGTACACGCAGGGGGGGAAGAGACCCAGTACTTC
CSVHAGGEETQYF
>.|.|TRBV7-9|15|TRBJ2-2
TGTGCCAGCAGCCGTCGCCGTGTAGGGACCGGGGAGCTGTTTTTT
CASSRRRVGTGELFF
>.|.|TRBV28|17|TRBJ2-1
TGTGCCAGCAGTTCCAGAACCACTTCCCGGCAGACTAATGAGCAGTTCTTC
CASSSRTTSRQTNEQFF
>.|.|TRBV7-3|12|TRBJ2-1
TGTGCCAGCAGCTCGAGTAGAGACGAGCAGTTCTTC
CASSSSRDEQFF
>.|.|TRBV6-2/TRBV6-3|16|TRBJ2-7
TGTGCCAGCAGTTACTCCGCGGGCGCGGCTTTCTACGAGCAGTACTTC
CASSYSAGAAFYEQYF
>.|.|TRBV5-1|15|TRBJ2-1
TGCGCCAGCAGCTTGGATGGGGCCGGCTACAATGAGCAGTTCTTC
CASSLDGAGYNEQFF
>.|.|TRBV10-3|15|TRBJ2-3
TGTGCCATCAGGACTGGGAGTACTAGCACAGATACGCAGTATTTT
CAIRTGSTSTDTQYF
>few|.|TRBV3-1|16|TRBJ2-1
TGTGCCGTGAGGGGGGGGGCTAGCGGATCCTACAATGAGCAGTTCTTC
CAVRGGASGSYNEQFF
>.|TRBD1|TRBV7-6|15|TRBJ2-7
TGTGCCAGCAGCTTAGGGACAGGGAGTCCCCTCGAGCAGTACTTC
CASSLGTGSPLEQYF
>few|TRBD1|TRBV7-2|15|TRBJ2-5
TGTGCCAGCAGCTTAGAGCAGGGGGCTCGAAAGACCCAGTACTTC
CASSLEQGARKTQYF
>few|.|TRBV20-1|16|TRBJ2-7
TGCAGTGCTAGCCTGAGCGCTAGGAGAAGCTCCTACGAGCAGTACTTC
CSASLSARRSSYEQYF
>.|.|TRBV19|15|TRBJ2-6
TGTGCCAGTAAGCCGGGTCCCTCTGGGGCCAACGTCCTGACTTTC
CASKPGPSGANVLTF
>few|.|TRBV7-4|19|TRBJ1-5
TGTGCCAGCAGCTTAAGTAAGGAGGGCGGGGCAGGGGACAATCAGCCCCAGCATTTT
CASSLSKEGGAGDNQPQHF
>few|.|TRBV15|13|TRBJ1-1
TGTGCCACCAGCAGAGCCGTGACTGAAAAAGCTTTCTTT
CATSRAVTEKAFF
>.|TRBD2|TRBV3-1|20|TRBJ2-1
TGTGCCAGCAGCCGCGGACCACGGACTAGCGGGAGGTTCTTTTACAATGAGCAGTTCTTC
CASSRGPRTSGRFFYNEQFF
>.|.|TRBV20-1|14|TRBJ1-5
TGCAGTGCTAGAAACACGGCAGGCAATCAGCCCCAGCATTTT
CSARNTAGNQPQHF
>.|TRBD1|TRBV7-9|13|TRBJ1-2
TGTGCCAGCAGCTTTGGGACAGGGATTGGCTACACCTTC
CASSFGTGIGYTF
>.|.|TRBV5-6|14|TRBJ1-6
TGTGCCAGCAGCTTGAAGGTAGATAATTCACCCCTCCACTTT
CASSLKVDNSPLHF
>few|.|TRBV20-1|15|TRBJ1-2
TGCAGTGCTAGGGGAATGACTTCTCCTCACGATGGCTACACCTTC
CSARGMTSPHDGYTF
>.|.|TRBV11-2|14|TRBJ2-7
TGTGCCAGCAGCTTAGAACCCATCTCCTACGAGCAGTACTTC
CASSLEPISYEQYF
>many|.|TRBV7-3|13|TRBJ1-5
TGTGCCAGCAGCCTGGGACCAAATCAGCCCCAGCATTTT
CASSLGPNQPQHF
>few|.|TRBV4-2|16|TRBJ2-6
TGTGCCAGCAGCCAAGTGATTTTCTCTGGGGCCAACGTCCTGACTTTC
CASSQVIFSGANVLTF
>.|.|TRBV6-5|17|TRBJ1-4
TGTGCCAGCAGTTACTCGTGGGGCCGCAGCAAGAATGAAAAACTGTTTTTT
CASSYSWGRSKNEKLFF
>.|.|TRBV7-9|15|TRBJ2-7
TGTGCCAGCAGCTCCTCATTCAGGAAAATCTACGAGCAGTACTTC
CASSSSFRKIYEQYF
>few|.|TRBV18|12|TRBJ1-5
TGTGCCAGCTCACCCGGGAAAGAGCCCCAGCATTTT
CASSPGKEPQHF
>many|.|TRBV11-2|15|TRBJ2-1
TGTGCCAGCAGCTTAGGGGCCCTAGTTCACAATGAGCAGTTCTTC
CASSLGALVHNEQFF
>few|.|TRBV9|20|TRBJ1-2
TGTGCCAGCAGCGTTGGGTCGGCAGGGGATACACGATCGACTAACTATGGCTACACCTTC
CASSVGSAGDTRSTNYGYTF